The 5 T cell receptor beta chains given below trace back to one sample, sequenced in a study of shared clonotypes between healthy human individuals (TCRdb year 2020). Libraries were prepared through the immunoSEQ multiplex PCR assay. TCRdb took this table from immuneACCESS and kept in-frame rearrangements with V and J called. Such tables lack part of the clones; where checked against another copy, unresolved V genes explain under half of the gap, and the rest is unexplained. For this sample there are about 2 million clones; approximately 94% appear just once. The top ten constitute about 1.1% of the sample. CD8 naive samples were obtained by positive selection for CCR7 among CD45RO-negative cells, yielding a CD45RA+CCR7+ population from which TemRA cells were excluded. The sequenced sample was naive CD8+ T cells sorted from blood. The sample's cell subset or site label is to be understood as: CD45RA+CCR7+. These receptors were collected from a man aged 18-30 years in good health.

The rearrangement links TRBV28 to TRBJ2-7, with D perhaps TRBD1 (5 bases). The V and J ends lost 1 base and 3 bases respectively, with 7 bases between them. The germline V gene encodes CDR1 MDHEN and CDR2 SYDVKM. CDR3 size: 13 residues. In DNA, the CDR3 is TGTGCCAGCAGTTTATCCACAGGCTACGAGCAGTACTTC. It is translated as CASSLSTGYEQYF.

The genes are TRBV6-5 and TRBJ1-2; D ambiguous. This CDR3 comprises 13 residues. V was shortened by 2 bases and J by 6 bases, with 10 bases between the two germline ends. CDR1 and CDR2 from the germline V gene are MNHEY and SVGAGI. The CDR3, as DNA: TGTGCCAGCAGTTACGGGCAGAGAGATGGCTACACCTTC. Its translation: CASSYGQRDGYTF.

The chain recombines TRBV4-3 with TRBJ2-7, with D possibly TRBD2 on 5 matching bases. V gave up 0 bases and J gave up 9 bases, with 15 bases separating them. From germline, CDR1 is LGHNA and CDR2 YSLEER. This CDR3 is 14 amino acids long. In DNA form, the CDR3 reads TGCGCCAGCAGCCAAGATGGACTCTTATTAGGGCAGTACTTC. It is translated as CASSQDGLLLGQYF.

This clone was recorded once. The J gene is TRBJ2-3, the V gene TRBV7-6, with 11 bases identical to TRBD2. After removal of 1 base from V and 4 bases from J, the junction contained 7 bases not matched to a gene. Germline loops: CDR1 SGHVS, CDR2 FNYEAQ. This CDR3 region has 17 residues. The DNA for the CDR3 is TGTGCCAGCAGCTTAGAACTAGCGGGAGTATCAGCAGATACGCAGTATTTT. It encodes CASSLELAGVSADTQYF. The whole variable domain, remainder taken from reference TRBV7-6 and TRBJ2-3, is GAGVSQSPRYKVTKRGQDVALRCDPISGHVSLYWYRQALGQGPEFLTYFNYEAQQDKSGLPNDRFSAERPEGSISTLTIQRTEQRDSAMYRCASSLELAGVSADTQYFGPGTRLTVL.

This clone was detected only once. This specimen includes other DNA sequences encoding the same CDR3. This chain uses TRBV4-1 with TRBJ2-1; D could derive from TRBD1 or TRBD2 (6 bases each). The CDR3 contains 14 residues. V lost 4 bases and J lost 4, with 11 bases in between. Germline V gene data show CDR1 as MGHRA and CDR2 as YSYEKL. Written as DNA, the CDR3 is TGCGCCAGCAGCCCCGAGGGGGGTTACAATGAGCAGTTCTTC. Amino acid sequence: CASSPEGGYNEQFF.